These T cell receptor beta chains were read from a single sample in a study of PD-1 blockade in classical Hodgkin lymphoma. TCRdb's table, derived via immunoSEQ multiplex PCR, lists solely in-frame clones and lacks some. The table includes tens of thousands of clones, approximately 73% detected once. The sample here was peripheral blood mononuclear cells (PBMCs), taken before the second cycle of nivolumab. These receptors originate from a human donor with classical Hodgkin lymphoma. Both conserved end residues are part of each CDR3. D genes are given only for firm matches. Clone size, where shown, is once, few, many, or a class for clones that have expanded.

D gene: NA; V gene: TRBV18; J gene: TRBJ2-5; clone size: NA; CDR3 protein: CASSPGVETQYF; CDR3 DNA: TGTGCCAGCTCACCAGGGGTAGAGACCCAGTACTTC
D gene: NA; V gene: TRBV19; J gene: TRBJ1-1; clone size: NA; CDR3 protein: CASSSWTEEAFF; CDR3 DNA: TGTGCCAGTAGTTCATGGACGGAGGAAGCTTTCTTT
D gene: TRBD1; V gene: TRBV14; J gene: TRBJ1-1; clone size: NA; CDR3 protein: CASSQADRGLDAFF; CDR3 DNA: TGTGCCAGCAGCCAAGCCGACAGGGGGCTGGATGCTTTCTTT
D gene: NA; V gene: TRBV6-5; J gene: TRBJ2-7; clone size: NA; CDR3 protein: CASRRIQVSYEQYF; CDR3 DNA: TGTGCCAGCAGACGAATACAGGTTTCCTACGAGCAGTACTTC
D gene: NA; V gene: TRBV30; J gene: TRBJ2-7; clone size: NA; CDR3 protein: CAWIESPSEQYF; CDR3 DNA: TGTGCCTGGATCGAGTCCCCCTCGGAGCAGTACTTC
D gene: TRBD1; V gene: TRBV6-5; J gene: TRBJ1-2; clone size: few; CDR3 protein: CASRARTGTYGYTF; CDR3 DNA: TGTGCCAGCAGGGCCCGGACAGGGACCTATGGCTACACCTTC
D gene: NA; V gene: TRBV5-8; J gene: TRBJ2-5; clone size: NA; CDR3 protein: CASSLASGGGGETQYF; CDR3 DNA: TGTGCCAGCAGCTTGGCGTCCGGGGGCGGAGGGGAGACCCAGTACTTC
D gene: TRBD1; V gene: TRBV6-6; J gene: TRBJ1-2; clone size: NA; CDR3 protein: CACRGATNYGYTF; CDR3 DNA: TGTGCTTGCAGGGGGGCCACTAACTATGGCTACACCTTC
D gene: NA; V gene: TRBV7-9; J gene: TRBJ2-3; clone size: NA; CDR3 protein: CASSPGLSGDTQYF; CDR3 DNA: TGTGCCAGCAGCCCCGGGTTGAGCGGGGATACGCAGTATTTT
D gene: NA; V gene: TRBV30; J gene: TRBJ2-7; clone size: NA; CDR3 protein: CAWSEGSYEQYF; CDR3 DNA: TGTGCCTGGAGTGAGGGCTCCTACGAGCAGTACTTC
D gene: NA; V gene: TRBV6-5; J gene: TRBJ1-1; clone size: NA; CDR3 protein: CASSYSSGPLDPFW; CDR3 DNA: TGTGCCAGCAGTTACTCCTCCGGACCTCTTGATCCGTTTTGG
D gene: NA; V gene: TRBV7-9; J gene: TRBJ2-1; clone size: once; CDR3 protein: CASRIYTGSYNEQFF; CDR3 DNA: TGTGCCAGCAGGATTTATACAGGGTCCTACAATGAGCAGTTCTTC
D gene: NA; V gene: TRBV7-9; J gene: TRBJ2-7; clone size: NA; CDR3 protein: CASSRAWSGNDPYEQYF; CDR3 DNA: TGTGCCAGCAGCCGAGCCTGGTCAGGAAACGACCCATACGAGCAGTACTTC
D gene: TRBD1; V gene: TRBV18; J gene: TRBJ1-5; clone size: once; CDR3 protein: CASSPGTGVANQPQHF; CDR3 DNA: TGTGCCAGCTCACCTGGGACAGGGGTGGCCAATCAGCCCCAGCATTTT
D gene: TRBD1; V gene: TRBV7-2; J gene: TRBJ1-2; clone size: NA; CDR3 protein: CASSLVGQGVYGYTF; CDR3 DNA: TGTGCCAGCAGCTTAGTAGGACAGGGGGTTTATGGCTACACCTTC
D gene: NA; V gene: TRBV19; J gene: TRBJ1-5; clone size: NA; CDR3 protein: CASSSGVQPQHF; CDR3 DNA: TGTGCCAGTAGTTCCGGAGTTCAGCCCCAGCATTTT
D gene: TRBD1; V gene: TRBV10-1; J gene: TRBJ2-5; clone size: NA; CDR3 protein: CASNQDRVKETQYF; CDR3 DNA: TGCGCCAGCAACCAGGACAGGGTAAAAGAGACCCAGTACTTC
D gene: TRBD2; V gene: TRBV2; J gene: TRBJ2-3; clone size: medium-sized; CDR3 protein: CASNERDGASTDTQYF; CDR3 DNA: TGTGCCAGCAACGAGCGGGATGGAGCGTCCACAGATACGCAGTATTTT
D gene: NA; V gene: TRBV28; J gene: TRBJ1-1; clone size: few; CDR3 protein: CASSLLRVRPEAFF; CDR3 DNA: TGTGCCAGCAGTTTACTCAGGGTGAGGCCTGAAGCTTTCTTT
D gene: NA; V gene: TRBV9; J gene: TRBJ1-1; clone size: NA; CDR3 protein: CASSVVGAEAFF; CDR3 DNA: TGTGCCAGCAGCGTAGTAGGGGCTGAAGCTTTCTTT
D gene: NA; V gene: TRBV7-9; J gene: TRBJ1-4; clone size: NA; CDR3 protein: CASRDGLEKLFF; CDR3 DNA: TGTGCCAGCAGGGACGGACTTGAAAAACTGTTTTTT
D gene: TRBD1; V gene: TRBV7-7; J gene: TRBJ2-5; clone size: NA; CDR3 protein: CASSAGTGYQETQYF; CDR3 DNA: TGTGCCAGCAGCGCCGGGACAGGGTACCAAGAGACCCAGTACTTC
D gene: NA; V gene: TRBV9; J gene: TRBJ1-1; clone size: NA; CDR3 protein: CASSRDDPNTEAFF; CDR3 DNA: TGTGCCAGCAGCCGCGACGACCCGAACACTGAAGCTTTCTTT
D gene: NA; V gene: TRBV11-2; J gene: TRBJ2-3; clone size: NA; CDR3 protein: CASSFYLSESDTQYF; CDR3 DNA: TGTGCCAGCAGCTTTTATCTATCGGAGTCAGATACGCAGTATTTT
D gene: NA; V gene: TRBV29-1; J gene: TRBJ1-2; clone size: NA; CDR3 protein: CSVPVGLPYGYTF; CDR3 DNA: TGCAGCGTGCCCGTGGGGCTACCATATGGCTACACCTTC
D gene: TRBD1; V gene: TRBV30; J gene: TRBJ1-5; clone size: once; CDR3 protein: CAWSVPDRNNQPQHF; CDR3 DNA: TGTGCCTGGAGTGTACCGGACAGGAACAATCAGCCCCAGCATTTT
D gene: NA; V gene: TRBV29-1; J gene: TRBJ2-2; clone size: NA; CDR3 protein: CSVEIQGGITGELFF; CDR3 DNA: TGCAGCGTTGAAATTCAGGGGGGAATCACCGGGGAGCTGTTTTTT
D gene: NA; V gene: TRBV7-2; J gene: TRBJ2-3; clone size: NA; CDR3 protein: CASSRPGGDTQYF; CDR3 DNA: TGTGCCAGCAGCCGACCCGGCGGAGATACGCAGTATTTT
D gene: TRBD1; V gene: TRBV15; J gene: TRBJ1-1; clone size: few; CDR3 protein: CATSIPPGQGTLNTEAFF; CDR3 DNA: TGTGCCACCAGCATTCCTCCGGGACAGGGGACTTTGAACACTGAAGCTTTCTTT
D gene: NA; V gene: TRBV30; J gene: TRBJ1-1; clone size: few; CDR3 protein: CAWSRFEVRAFF; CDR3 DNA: TGTGCCTGGAGCCGGTTTGAGGTACGAGCTTTCTTT
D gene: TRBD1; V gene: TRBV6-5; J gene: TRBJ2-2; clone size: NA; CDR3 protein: CASRRQGPGELFF; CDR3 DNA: TGTGCCAGCAGGAGACAGGGCCCCGGGGAGCTGTTTTTT
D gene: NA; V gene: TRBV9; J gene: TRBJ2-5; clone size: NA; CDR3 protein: CASNTRGGNQETQYF; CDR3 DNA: TGTGCCAGCAATACCCGTGGGGGGAATCAAGAGACCCAGTACTTC
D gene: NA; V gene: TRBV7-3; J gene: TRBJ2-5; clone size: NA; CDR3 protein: CASSLITGETQYF; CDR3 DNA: TGTGCCAGCAGCTTAATCACCGGGGAGACCCAGTACTTC
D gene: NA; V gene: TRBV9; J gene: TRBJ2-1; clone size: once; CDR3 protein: CASSVGEHEQFF; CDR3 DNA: TGTGCCAGCAGCGTAGGTGAGCACGAGCAGTTCTTC
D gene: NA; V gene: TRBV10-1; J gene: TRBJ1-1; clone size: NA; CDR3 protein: CASRAALGTEAFF; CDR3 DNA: TGCGCCAGCAGGGCTGCCCTGGGCACTGAAGCTTTCTTT
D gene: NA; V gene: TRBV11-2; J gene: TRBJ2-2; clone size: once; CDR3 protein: CASRAGVWETNTGELFF; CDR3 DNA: TGTGCCAGCAGGGCCGGGGTGTGGGAAACGAACACCGGGGAGCTGTTTTTT
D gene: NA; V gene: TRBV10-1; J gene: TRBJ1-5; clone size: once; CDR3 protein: CASTDPAYSNQPQHF; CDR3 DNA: TGCGCCAGCACCGATCCAGCTTATAGCAATCAGCCCCAGCATTTT
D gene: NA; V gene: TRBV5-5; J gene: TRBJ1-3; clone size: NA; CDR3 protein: CASSLLQGSGNTIYF; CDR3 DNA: TGTGCCAGCAGCTTGCTACAAGGCTCTGGAAACACCATATATTTT
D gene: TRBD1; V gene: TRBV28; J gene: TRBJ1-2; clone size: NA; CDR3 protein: CASSWGQGGYTF; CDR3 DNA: TGTGCCAGCAGTTGGGGACAGGGCGGCTACACCTTC
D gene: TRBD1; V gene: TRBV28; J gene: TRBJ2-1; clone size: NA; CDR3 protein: CASSLITGGRDNEQFF; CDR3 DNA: TGTGCCAGCAGTTTAATCACAGGGGGCAGAGACAATGAGCAGTTCTTC
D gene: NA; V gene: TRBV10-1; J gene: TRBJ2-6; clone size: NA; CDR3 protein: CANKEDSKAASGANVLTF; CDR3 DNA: TGCGCCAATAAAGAGGACAGCAAAGCCGCCTCTGGGGCCAACGTCCTGACTTTC
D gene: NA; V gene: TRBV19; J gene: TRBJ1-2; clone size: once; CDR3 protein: CASSDRIIGYTF; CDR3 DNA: TGTGCCAGTAGTGACAGGATCATAGGCTACACCTTC
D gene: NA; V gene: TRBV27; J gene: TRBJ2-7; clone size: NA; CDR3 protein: CASTGRQFYEQYF; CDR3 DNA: TGTGCCAGCACCGGTCGACAGTTCTACGAGCAGTACTTC
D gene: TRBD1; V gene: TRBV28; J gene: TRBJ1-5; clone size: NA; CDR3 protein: CASSKRQGAAQPQHF; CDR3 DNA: TGTGCCAGCAGCAAAAGACAGGGGGCTGCTCAGCCCCAGCATTTT